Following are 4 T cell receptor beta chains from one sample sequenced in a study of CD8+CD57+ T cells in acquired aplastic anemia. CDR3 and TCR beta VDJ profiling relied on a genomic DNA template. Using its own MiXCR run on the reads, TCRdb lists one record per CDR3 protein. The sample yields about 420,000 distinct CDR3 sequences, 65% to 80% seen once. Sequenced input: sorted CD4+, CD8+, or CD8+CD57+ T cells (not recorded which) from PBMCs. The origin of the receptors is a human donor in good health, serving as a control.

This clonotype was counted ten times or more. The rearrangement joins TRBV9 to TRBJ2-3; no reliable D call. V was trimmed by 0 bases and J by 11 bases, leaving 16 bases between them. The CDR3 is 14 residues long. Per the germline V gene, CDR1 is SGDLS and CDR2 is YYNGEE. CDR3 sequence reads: CASSVDPRQERQYF. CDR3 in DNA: TGTGCCAGCAGCGTAGACCCCCGACAAGAGAGGCAGTATTTT.

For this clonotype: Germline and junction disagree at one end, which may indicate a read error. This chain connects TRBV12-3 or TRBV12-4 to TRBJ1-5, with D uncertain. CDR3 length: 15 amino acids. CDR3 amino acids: CASSLSGGEETQYLF. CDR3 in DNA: TGTGCCAGCAGTTTATCGGGCGGAGAAGAGACCCAGTACCTCTTT.

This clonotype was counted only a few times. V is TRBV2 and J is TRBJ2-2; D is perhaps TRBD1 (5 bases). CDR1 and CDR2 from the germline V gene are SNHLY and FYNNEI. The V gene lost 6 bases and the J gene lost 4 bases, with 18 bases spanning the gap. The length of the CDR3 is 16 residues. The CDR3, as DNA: TGTGCCAGCAGCCAAGCCCAGGGTATCCCCACCGGGGAGCTGTTTTTT. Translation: CASSQAQGIPTGELFF.

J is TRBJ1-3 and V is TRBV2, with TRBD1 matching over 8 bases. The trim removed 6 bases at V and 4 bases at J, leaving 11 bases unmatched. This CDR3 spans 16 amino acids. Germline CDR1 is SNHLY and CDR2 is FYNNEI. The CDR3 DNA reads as TGTGCCAGCAGCCCGTCGAGGACAGGGAGGGGAAACACCATATATTTT. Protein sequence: CASSPSRTGRGNTIYF.